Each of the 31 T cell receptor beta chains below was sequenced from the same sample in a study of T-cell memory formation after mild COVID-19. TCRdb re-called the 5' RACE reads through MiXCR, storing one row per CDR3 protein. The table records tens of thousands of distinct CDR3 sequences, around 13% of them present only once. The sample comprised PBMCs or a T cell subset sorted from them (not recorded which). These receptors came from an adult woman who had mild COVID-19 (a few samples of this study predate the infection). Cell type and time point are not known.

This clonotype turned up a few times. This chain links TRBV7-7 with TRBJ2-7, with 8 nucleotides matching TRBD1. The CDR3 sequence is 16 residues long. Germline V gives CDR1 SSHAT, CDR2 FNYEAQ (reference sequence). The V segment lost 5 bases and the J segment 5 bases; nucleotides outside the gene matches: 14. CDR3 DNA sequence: TGTGCCAGCAGCCCCAGGGCAGGGGGCCTAGGGGACGAGCAGTACTTC. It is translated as CASSPRAGGLGDEQYF.

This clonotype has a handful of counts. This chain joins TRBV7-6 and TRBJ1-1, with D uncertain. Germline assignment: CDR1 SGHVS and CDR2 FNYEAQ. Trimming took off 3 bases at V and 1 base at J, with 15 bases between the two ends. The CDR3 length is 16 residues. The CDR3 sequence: CASSLVAFGGNTEAFF. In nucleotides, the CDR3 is TGTGCCAGCAGCTTGGTGGCCTTTGGAGGGAACACTGAAGCTTTCTTT.

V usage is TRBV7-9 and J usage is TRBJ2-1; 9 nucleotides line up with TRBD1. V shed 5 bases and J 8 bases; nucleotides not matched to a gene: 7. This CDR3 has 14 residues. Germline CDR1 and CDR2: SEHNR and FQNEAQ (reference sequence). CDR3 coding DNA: TGTGCCAGCAGCCGGGACAGGGAGAGAGATGAGCAGTTCTTC. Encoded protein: CASSRDRERDEQFF.

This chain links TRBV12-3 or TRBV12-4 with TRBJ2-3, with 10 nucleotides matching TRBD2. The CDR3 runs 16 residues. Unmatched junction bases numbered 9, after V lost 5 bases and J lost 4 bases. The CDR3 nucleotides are TGTGCCAGCAGTCCTAGCGGGAGTTTGGGGTCAGATACGCAGTATTTT. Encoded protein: CASSPSGSLGSDTQYF.

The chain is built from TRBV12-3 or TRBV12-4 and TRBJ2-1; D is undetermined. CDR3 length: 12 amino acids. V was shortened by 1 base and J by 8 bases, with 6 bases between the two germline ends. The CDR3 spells CASSLEGHEQFF. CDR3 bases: TGTGCCAGCAGTTTAGAGGGCCATGAGCAGTTCTTC.

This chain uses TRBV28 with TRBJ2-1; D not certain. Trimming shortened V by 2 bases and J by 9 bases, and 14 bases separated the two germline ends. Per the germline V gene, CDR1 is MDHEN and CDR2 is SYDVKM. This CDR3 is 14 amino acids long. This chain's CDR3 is CASSLRVFTGEQFF. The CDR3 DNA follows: TGTGCCAGCAGTTTACGAGTTTTCACGGGTGAGCAGTTCTTC.

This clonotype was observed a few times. CDR3 residues: CSVDAGNTEAFF. CDR3 sequence (DNA): TGCAGCGTTGATGCAGGGAACACTGAAGCTTTCTTT. The V gene is TRBV29-1, the J gene TRBJ1-1; D is unresolved. The length of the CDR3 is 12 residues. V dropped 3 bases and J dropped 1 base, with 6 bases sitting between them. Germline V lookup: CDR1 SQVTM, CDR2 ANQGSEA.

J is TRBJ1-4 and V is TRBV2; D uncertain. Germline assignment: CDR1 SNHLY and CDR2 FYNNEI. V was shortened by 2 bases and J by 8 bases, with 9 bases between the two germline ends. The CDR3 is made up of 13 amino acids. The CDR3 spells CASSEWSQEKLFF. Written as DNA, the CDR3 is TGTGCCAGCAGTGAATGGTCCCAGGAAAAACTGTTTTTT.

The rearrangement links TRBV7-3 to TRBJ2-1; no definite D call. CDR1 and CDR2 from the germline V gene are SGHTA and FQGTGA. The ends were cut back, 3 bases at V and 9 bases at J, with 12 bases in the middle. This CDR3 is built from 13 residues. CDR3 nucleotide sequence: TGTGCCAGCAGCTTCGGCGGTACGAGTGAGCAGTTCTTC. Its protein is CASSFGGTSEQFF.

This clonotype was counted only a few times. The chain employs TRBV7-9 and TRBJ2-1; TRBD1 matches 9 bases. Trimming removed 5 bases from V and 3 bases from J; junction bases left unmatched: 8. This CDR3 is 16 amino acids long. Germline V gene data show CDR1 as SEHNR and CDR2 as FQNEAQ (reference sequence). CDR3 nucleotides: TGTGCCAGCAGCCCAAGGACAGGGGTTCGCTACAATGAGCAGTTCTTC. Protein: CASSPRTGVRYNEQFF.

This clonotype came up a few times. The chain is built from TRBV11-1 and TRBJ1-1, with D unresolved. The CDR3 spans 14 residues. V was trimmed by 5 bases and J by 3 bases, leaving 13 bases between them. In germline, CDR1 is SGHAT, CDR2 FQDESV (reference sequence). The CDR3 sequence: CASSPVLWDTEAFF. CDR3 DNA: TGTGCCAGCAGCCCGGTCCTCTGGGACACTGAAGCTTTCTTT. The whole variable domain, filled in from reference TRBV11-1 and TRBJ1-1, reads EAEVAQSPRYKITEKSQAVAFWCDPISGHATLYWYRQILGQGPELLVQFQDESVVDDSQLPKDRFSAERLKGVDSTLKIQPAELGDSAMYLCASSPVLWDTEAFFGQGTRLTVV.

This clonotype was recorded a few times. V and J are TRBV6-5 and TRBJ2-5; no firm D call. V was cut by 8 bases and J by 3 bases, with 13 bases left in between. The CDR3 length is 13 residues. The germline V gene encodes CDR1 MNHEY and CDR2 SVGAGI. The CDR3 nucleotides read TGTGCCAGCCTTGGACCACTCAAAGAGACCCAGTACTTC. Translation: CASLGPLKETQYF.

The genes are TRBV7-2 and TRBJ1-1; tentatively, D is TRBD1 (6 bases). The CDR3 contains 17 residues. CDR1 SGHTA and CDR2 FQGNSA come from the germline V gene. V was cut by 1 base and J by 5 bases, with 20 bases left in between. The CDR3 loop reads CASSLDVGVRGTTEAFF. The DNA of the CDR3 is TGTGCCAGCAGCTTAGACGTTGGGGTCAGGGGTACGACTGAAGCTTTCTTT.

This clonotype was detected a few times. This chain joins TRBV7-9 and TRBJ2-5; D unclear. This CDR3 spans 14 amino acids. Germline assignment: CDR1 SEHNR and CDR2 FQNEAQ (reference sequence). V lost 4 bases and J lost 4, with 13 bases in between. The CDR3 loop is CASSSGSDRETQYF. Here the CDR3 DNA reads TGTGCCAGCAGCTCGGGCTCGGACCGAGAGACCCAGTACTTC.

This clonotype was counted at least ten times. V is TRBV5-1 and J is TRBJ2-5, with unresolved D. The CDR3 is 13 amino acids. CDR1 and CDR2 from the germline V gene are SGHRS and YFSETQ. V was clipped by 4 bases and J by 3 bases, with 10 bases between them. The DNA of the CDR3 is TGCGCCAGCAGCAATAACCCAGAAGAGACCCAGTACTTC. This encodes CASSNNPEETQYF.

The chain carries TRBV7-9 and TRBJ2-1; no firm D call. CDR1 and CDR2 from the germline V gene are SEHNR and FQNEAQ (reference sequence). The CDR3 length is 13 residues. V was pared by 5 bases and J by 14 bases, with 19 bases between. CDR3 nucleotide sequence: TGTGCCAGCAGCCCCTTTGGCGAACCGAGTAAGTTCTTC. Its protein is CASSPFGEPSKFF.

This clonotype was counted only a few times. CDR3 bases: TGTGCCAGCAGCTCGACAGGGGGTTTTGGCTACACCTTC. Residues: CASSSTGGFGYTF. The genes are TRBV7-9 and TRBJ1-2; 9 bases align to TRBD1. The CDR3 extends over 13 amino acids. Germline CDR1 reads SEHNR; CDR2 reads FQNEAQ (reference sequence). After removal of 4 bases from V and 7 bases from J, the junction contained 4 bases not matched to a gene.

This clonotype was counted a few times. The CDR3 region has the DNA TGCAGTGCTAGAGACCCCAGGGAACCCTACGAGCAGTACTTC. Translating it yields CSARDPREPYEQYF. The rearrangement uses TRBV20-1 and TRBJ2-7, with D possibly matching TRBD1 (5 bases). This CDR3 spans 14 amino acids. CDR1 and CDR2 from the germline V gene are DFQATT and SNEGSKA (reference sequence). V gave up 0 bases and J gave up 2 bases, with 11 bases separating them.

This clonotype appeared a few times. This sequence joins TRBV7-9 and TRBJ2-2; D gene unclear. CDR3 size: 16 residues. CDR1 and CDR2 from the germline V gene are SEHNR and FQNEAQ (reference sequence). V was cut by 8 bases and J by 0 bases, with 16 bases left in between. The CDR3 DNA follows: TGTGCCAGCGAGGCTAGATCCGGGCCGAACACCGGGGAGCTGTTTTTT. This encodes CASEARSGPNTGELFF.

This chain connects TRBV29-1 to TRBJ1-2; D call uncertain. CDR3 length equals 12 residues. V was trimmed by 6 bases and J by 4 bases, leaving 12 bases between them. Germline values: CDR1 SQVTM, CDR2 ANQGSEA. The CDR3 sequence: CSVVDGFYGYTF. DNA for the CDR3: TGCAGCGTCGTTGACGGATTCTATGGCTACACCTTC.

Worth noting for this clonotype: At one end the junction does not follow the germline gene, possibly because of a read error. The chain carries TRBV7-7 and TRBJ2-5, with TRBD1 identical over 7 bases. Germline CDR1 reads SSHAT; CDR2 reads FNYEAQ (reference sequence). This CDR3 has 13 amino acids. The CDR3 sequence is CASSYSGGETQYF. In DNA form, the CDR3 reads TGTGCTAGCAGCTACTCAGGGGGAGAGACCCAGTACTTC.

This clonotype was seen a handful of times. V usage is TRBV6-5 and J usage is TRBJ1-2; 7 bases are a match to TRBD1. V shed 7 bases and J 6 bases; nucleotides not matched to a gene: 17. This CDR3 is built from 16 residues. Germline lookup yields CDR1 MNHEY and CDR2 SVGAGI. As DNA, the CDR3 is TGTGCCAGCACCCCGGGGTGGACACAGGGGCCCCATGGCTACACCTTC. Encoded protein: CASTPGWTQGPHGYTF.

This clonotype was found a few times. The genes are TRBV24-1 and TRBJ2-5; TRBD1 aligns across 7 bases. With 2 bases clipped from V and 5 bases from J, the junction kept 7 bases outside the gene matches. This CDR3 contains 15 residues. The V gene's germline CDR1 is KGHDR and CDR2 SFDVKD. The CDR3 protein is CATSDSRTGVETQYF. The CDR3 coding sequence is TGTGCCACCAGTGATTCTCGGACAGGTGTGGAGACCCAGTACTTC.

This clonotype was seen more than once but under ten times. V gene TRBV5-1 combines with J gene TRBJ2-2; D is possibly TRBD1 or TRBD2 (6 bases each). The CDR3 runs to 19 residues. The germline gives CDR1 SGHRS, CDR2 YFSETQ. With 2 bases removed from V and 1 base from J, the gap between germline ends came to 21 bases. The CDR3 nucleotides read TGCGCCAGCAGCTTTACAGGGTCAAAGGCGGGATTGAACACCGGGGAGCTGTTTTTT. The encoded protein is CASSFTGSKAGLNTGELFF.

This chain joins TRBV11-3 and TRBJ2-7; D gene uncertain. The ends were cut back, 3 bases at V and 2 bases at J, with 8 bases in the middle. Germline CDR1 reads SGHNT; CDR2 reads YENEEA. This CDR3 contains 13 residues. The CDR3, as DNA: TGTGCCAGCAGCTTTCGACCGGCCTACGAGCAGTACTTC. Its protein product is CASSFRPAYEQYF.

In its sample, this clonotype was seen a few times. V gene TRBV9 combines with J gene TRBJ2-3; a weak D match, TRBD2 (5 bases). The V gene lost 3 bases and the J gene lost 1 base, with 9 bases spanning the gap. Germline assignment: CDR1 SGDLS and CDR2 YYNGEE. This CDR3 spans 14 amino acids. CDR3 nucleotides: TGTGCCAGCAGCGCGTCCGGGGGCACAGATACGCAGTATTTT. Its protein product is CASSASGGTDTQYF.

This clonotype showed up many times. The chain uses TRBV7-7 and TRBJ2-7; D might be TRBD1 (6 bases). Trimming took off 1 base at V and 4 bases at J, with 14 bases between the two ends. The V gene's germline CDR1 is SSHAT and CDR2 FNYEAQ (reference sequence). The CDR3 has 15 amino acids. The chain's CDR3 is CASSLGAGAQYEQYF. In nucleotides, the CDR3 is TGTGCCAGCAGCTTAGGAGCAGGGGCACAATACGAGCAGTACTTC.

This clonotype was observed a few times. The CDR3 DNA reads as TGTGCCAGCAGCCTCGGAGGCGGACCTGAGCAGTTCTTC. It translates to CASSLGGGPEQFF. The chain recombines TRBV7-8 with TRBJ2-1, with D possibly TRBD2 on 5 matching bases. This CDR3 region has 13 residues. Trimming removed 5 bases at V and 9 bases at J, with 14 bases between. Germline assignment: CDR1 SGHVS and CDR2 FQNEAQ. Supplemented by reference TRBV7-8 and TRBJ2-1, the full variable domain reads GAGVSQSPRYKVAKRGQDVALRCDPISGHVSLFWYQQALGQGPEFLTYFQNEAQLDKSGLPSDRFFAERPEGSVSTLKIQRTQQEDSAVYLCASSLGGGPEQFFGPGTRLTVL.

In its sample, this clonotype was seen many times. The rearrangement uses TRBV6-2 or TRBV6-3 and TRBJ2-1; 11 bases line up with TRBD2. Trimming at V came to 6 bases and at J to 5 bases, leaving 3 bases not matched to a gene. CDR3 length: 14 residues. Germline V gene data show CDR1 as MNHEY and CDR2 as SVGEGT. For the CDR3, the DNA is TGTGCCAGCAGGGGACTAGCGGCCCACAATGAGCAGTTCTTC. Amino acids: CASRGLAAHNEQFF.

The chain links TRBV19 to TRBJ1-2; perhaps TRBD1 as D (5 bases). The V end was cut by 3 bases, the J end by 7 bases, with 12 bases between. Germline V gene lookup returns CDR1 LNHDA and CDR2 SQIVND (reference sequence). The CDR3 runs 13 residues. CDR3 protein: CASSIGTTSGYTF. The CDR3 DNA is TGTGCCAGTAGTATTGGGACCACTAGTGGCTACACCTTC.

CDR3 in amino acids: CASTLTLTDTQYF. The CDR3 bases are TGTGCCAGCACCCTGACCCTCACAGATACGCAGTATTTT. The V gene is TRBV12-3 or TRBV12-4, the J gene TRBJ2-3; no definite D call. This CDR3 is built from 13 residues. The V and J ends lost 7 bases and 2 bases respectively, with 10 bases between them.